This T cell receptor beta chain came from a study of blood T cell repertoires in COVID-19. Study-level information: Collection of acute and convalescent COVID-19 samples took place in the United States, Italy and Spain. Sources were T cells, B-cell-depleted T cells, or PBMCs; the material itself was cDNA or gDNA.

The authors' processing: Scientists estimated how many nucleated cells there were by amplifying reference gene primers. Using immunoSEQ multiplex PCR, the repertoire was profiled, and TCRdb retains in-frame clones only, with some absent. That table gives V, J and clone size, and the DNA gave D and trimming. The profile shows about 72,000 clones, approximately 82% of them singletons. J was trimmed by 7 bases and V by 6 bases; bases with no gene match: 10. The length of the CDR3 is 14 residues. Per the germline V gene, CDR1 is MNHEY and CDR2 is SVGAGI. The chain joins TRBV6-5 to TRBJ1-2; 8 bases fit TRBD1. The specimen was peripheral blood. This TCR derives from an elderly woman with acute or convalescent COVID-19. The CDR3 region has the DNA TGTGCCAGCAGGACCGACAGGGGTCCCCCTGGCTACACCTTC. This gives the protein CASRTDRGPPGYTF.